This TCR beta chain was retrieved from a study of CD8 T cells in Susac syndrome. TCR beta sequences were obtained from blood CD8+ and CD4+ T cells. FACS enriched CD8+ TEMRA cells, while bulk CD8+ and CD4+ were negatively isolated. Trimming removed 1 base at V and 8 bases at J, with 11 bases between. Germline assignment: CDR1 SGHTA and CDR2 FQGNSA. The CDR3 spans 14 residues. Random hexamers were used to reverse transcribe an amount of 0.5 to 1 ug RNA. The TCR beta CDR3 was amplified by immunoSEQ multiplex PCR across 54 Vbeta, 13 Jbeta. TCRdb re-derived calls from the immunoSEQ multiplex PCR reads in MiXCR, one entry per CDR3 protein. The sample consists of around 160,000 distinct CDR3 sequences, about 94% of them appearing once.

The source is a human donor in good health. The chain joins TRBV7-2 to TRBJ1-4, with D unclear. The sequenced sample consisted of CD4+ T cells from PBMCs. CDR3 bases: TGTGCCAGCAGCTTAGGGGCCCGAGGAGAAAAACTGTTTTTT. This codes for CASSLGARGEKLFF.